A single sample gave rise to the 10 T cell receptor beta chains below, sequenced in a study of Graves' ophthalmopathy and Graves' hyperthyroidism. For repertoire sequencing, the TCR beta CDR3 regions were amplified from RNA transcripts. First-round RT-PCR used HTBI primers; second-round multiplex PCR followed. TCRdb re-called the multiplex PCR reads with MiXCR, one entry per CDR3 protein. The sample contains roughly 1.1 million distinct CDR3 sequences, about 40% of which appear only once. Sample: peripheral blood or thyroid tissue (not recorded which). All receptors come from an adult man with Graves' hyperthyroidism.

This CDR3 reads CATRSGQLNTQYF. The CDR3 DNA reads TGTGCCACCAGATCGGGACAGCTGAATACGCAGTATTTT. This chain links TRBV24-1 with TRBJ2-3; 7 nucleotides match TRBD1. Germline V gene data show CDR1 as KGHDR and CDR2 as SFDVKD. This CDR3 spans 13 amino acids. Trimming removed 7 bases from V and 7 bases from J; junction bases left unmatched: 7.

The chain joins TRBV6-1 to TRBJ1-6, with 9 positions matching TRBD1. V dropped 8 bases and J dropped 10; count of bases not matched to a gene: 9. In germline, CDR1 is MNHNS, CDR2 SASEGT. This CDR3 region has 14 residues. The CDR3 sequence: CASCRDRAGSPLHF. The CDR3 DNA sequence: TGTGCCAGCTGCCGGGACAGGGCAGGATCACCCCTCCACTTT.

Remarks on this clonotype: This CDR3 is missing its conserved last phenylalanine or tryptophan, likely due to a read error. The chain links TRBV7-9 to TRBJ1-1; D not certain. Germline V gives CDR1 SEHNR, CDR2 FQNEAQ (reference sequence). This CDR3 has 15 amino acids. Trimming removed 0 bases from V and 0 bases from J, with 8 bases in between. The CDR3 sequence is CASSLAAVMNTEAFS. CDR3 coding DNA: TGTGCCAGCAGCTTAGCTGCAGTTATGAACACTGAAGCTTTCTCT.

Regarding this clonotype: A read error may be the cause here, since a much bigger clone is one base away. The chain carries TRBV7-2 and TRBJ1-4; D not resolved. This CDR3 contains 11 residues. V lost 6 bases to trimming and J lost 10 bases, with 9 bases between them. Germline V gene data show CDR1 as SGHTA and CDR2 as FQGNSA. This chain's CDR3 is CASSFGRKLFF. CDR3 bases: TGTGCCAGCAGTTTTGGCAGAAAACTGTTTTTT.

This clonotype was counted between two and nine times. J is TRBJ2-5 and V is TRBV14; TRBD1 is a possible D gene (6 bases). Trimming left V 1 base short and J 7 bases short, with 19 bases between. Germline assignment: CDR1 SGHDN and CDR2 FVKESK. The CDR3 covers 16 residues. This CDR3 is CASSQGTGIKWGTQYF. The CDR3 DNA sequence: TGTGCCAGCAGCCAAGGAACAGGGATTAAGTGGGGGACCCAGTACTTC. Looking up the rest from reference TRBV14 and TRBJ2-5 gives the full variable domain: EAGVTQFPSHSVIEKGQTVTLRCDPISGHDNLYWYRRVMGKEIKFLLHFVKESKQDESGMPNNRFLAERTGGTYSTLKVQPAELEDSGVYFCASSQGTGIKWGTQYFGPGTRLLVL.

This chain's CDR3 is CASSYTGTGASKTQYF. CDR3 DNA: TGTGCCAGCAGTTACACCGGGACCGGAGCCTCGAAGACCCAGTACTTC. This chain uses TRBV6-5 with TRBJ2-5; D is possibly TRBD1 or TRBD2 (5 bases each). Trimming shortened V by 2 bases and J by 6 bases, and 19 bases separated the two germline ends. CDR1 MNHEY and CDR2 SVGAGI come from the germline V gene. This CDR3 has 16 residues.

J is TRBJ1-3 and V is TRBV10-3, with a tentative D call TRBD1 (6 bases). From germline, CDR1 is ENHRY and CDR2 SYGVKD. The CDR3 has 15 amino acids. The germline V and J ends were trimmed by 10 bases and 3 bases, with 19 bases remaining between them. This CDR3 is CASRTAQGYGNTIYF. The CDR3 nucleotides read TGTGCCAGCAGAACAGCGCAGGGGTATGGAAACACCATATATTTT.

In its sample, this clonotype was seen a few times. The rearrangement links TRBV6-5 to TRBJ1-5; D is possibly TRBD1 (6 bases). The CDR3 extends over 13 amino acids. The germline CDR1 and CDR2 sequences are MNHEY and SVGAGI. V shed 6 bases and J shed 5 bases, with 11 bases lying between them. The CDR3 loop is CASSDRPHQPQHF. In DNA, the CDR3 is TGTGCCAGCAGCGACAGGCCCCATCAGCCCCAGCATTTT.

The chain links TRBV30 to TRBJ1-1, with TRBD1 matching over 7 bases. Germline-derived CDR1 and CDR2 are GTSNPN and SVGIG (reference sequence). With V trimmed by 5 bases and J by 3 bases, 6 bases remained unmatched. This CDR3 is 13 amino acids long. This CDR3 is CAWDAGGYTEAFF. The CDR3 nucleotides are TGTGCCTGGGATGCAGGGGGGTACACTGAAGCTTTCTTT.

Ten or more counts support this clonotype. CDR3 DNA: TGTGCCAGCGGGACAGGGGGCAATCAGCCCCAGCATTTT. Translation gives CASGTGGNQPQHF. The chain is built from TRBV2 and TRBJ1-5, with 10 bases aligning to TRBD1. This CDR3 contains 13 residues. From germline, CDR1 is SNHLY and CDR2 FYNNEI. J gave up 2 bases and V 8 bases, and 0 bases lay outside the gene matches.